Below, 23 T cell receptor beta chains from the same sample are listed, as sequenced in a study of T cells in tuberculosis. After thawing and overnight rest, PBMC were stained with GMM-loaded CD1B tetramer, viability dye and anti-CD3 for sorting. CD1B tetramers were loaded with Rhodococcus equi-derived C32 glucose monomycolate. The assay was immunoSEQ multiplex PCR, and TCRdb's table has in-frame clones only and misses some. Among 55,000 to 65,000 clones, 81% were seen once, and the ten largest hold roughly 13%. The specimen was CD1b-GMM tetramer-negative cells sorted from PBMCs. The receptors were sampled from an adult woman with latent tuberculosis.

The rearrangement joins TRBV6-6 to TRBJ1-1, with 9 bases aligning to TRBD1. The CDR3 runs 14 residues. Trimming took 10 bases from V and 3 from J; bases not matched to a gene: 9. In germline, CDR1 is MNHNY, CDR2 SVGAGI (reference sequence). CDR3: CATLTRDRDTEAFF. CDR3 in DNA: TGTGCCACTCTAACCCGGGACAGGGACACTGAAGCTTTCTTT.

V gene TRBV29-1 combines with J gene TRBJ1-1; D is uncertain. CDR3 length: 13 residues. Germline values: CDR1 SQVTM, CDR2 ANQGSEA. CDR3 residues: CRAVVSVNTEAFF. The CDR3 DNA follows: TGCAGGGCGGTCGTCTCGGTGAACACTGAAGCTTTCTTT.

The rearrangement joins TRBV11-2 to TRBJ1-2, with no clear D. The CDR3 is made up of 12 amino acids. Germline-derived CDR1 and CDR2 are SGHAT and FQNNGV. V lost 5 bases to trimming and J lost 7 bases, with 11 bases between them. For the CDR3, the DNA is TGTGCCAGCAGCGCCAGACCGGGTGGCTACACCTTC. It is translated as CASSARPGGYTF.

The chain is built from TRBV28 and TRBJ1-2; weak D call: TRBD1 (6 bases). This CDR3 has 14 residues. Per germline, CDR1 MDHEN and CDR2 SYDVKM. The V end lost 2 bases, the J end lost 2 bases, and 9 bases lay between the germline ends. In DNA form, the CDR3 reads TGTGCCAGCAGTTTAGGTGGACAGAACTATGGCTACACCTTC. Translation: CASSLGGQNYGYTF.

The genes are TRBV28 and TRBJ1-2; D not resolved. The CDR3 is 11 amino acids. Germline V gene sequence: CDR1 MDHEN, CDR2 SYDVKM. V lost 5 bases and J 10 bases, leaving 11 bases between the germline ends. The CDR3 reads CASSLSGYYTF. As DNA, the CDR3 is TGTGCCAGCAGTCTTTCAGGATACTACACCTTC.

The genes are TRBV18 and TRBJ2-1; 11 nucleotides match TRBD2. The trim removed 3 bases at V and 4 bases at J, leaving 2 bases unmatched. Germline values: CDR1 KGHSH, CDR2 LQKENI. The CDR3 covers 15 residues. DNA for the CDR3: TGTGCCAGCTCACCCCTAGCGGGGGGTTACAATGAGCAGTTCTTC. This encodes CASSPLAGGYNEQFF.

In its sample, this clone is medium-sized. This chain joins TRBV2 and TRBJ2-7, with D maybe TRBD2 (5 bases). V lost 0 bases and J 4 bases, leaving 10 bases between the germline ends. CDR3 size: 14 residues. Germline V lookup: CDR1 SNHLY, CDR2 FYNNEI. The CDR3, as DNA: TGTGCCAGCAGTGAAGCGGGAGCGCCGTACGAGCAGTACTTC. It is translated as CASSEAGAPYEQYF. Full variable domain (missing parts from reference TRBV2 and TRBJ2-7): EPEVTQTPSHQVTQMGQEVILRCVPISNHLYFYWYRQILGQKVEFLVSFYNNEISEKSEIFDDQFSVERPDGSNFTLKIRSTKLEDSAMYFCASSEAGAPYEQYFGPGTRLTVT.

The V gene is TRBV18, the J gene TRBJ1-5; a weak D match, TRBD1 (6 bases). Trimming removed 4 bases from V and 7 bases from J, with 14 bases in between. From germline, CDR1 is KGHSH and CDR2 LQKENI. There are 14 residues in the CDR3. CDR3 region: CASSRSRGEQPQHF. Here the CDR3 DNA reads TGTGCCAGCTCACGTAGCAGGGGTGAACAGCCCCAGCATTTT.

The genes are TRBV5-1 and TRBJ1-6; 10 positions match TRBD1. The CDR3 totals 14 residues. The ends lost 2 bases at V and 9 bases at J; junction bases unmatched: 2. Germline-derived CDR1 and CDR2 are SGHRS and YFSETQ. The CDR3 bases are TGCGCCAGCAGCTTTGGGGACAGGGGTTCACCCCTCCACTTT. Its protein product is CASSFGDRGSPLHF.

V usage is TRBV4-1 and J usage is TRBJ2-2; 11 positions agree with TRBD1. The CDR3 has 18 amino acids. Looked up from germline, CDR1 is MGHRA and CDR2 is YSYEKL. The V segment lost 0 bases and the J segment 1 base; nucleotides outside the gene matches: 4. The CDR3 sequence: CASSQEGTGGRNTGELFF. The CDR3 DNA reads as TGCGCCAGCAGCCAAGAGGGGACAGGGGGAAGGAACACCGGGGAGCTGTTTTTT.

This clone has only a few counts. The chain is built from TRBV11-2 and TRBJ2-2; no firm D call. The CDR3 spans 13 residues. The germline V and J ends were trimmed by 5 bases and 5 bases, with 9 bases remaining between them. Germline V gene sequence: CDR1 SGHAT, CDR2 FQNNGV. This CDR3 is CASSHLSTGELFF. The DNA for the CDR3 is TGTGCCAGCAGCCATCTCAGTACCGGGGAGCTGTTTTTT. The entire variable domain, with the rest obtained from reference TRBV11-2 and TRBJ2-2, is as follows: EAGVAQSPRYKIIEKRQSVAFWCNPISGHATLYWYQQILGQGPKLLIQFQNNGVVDDSQLPKDRFSAERLKGVDSTLKIQPAKLEDSAVYLCASSHLSTGELFFGEGSRLTVL.

The chain is built from TRBV14 and TRBJ2-6; 9 bases match TRBD1. CDR1 SGHDN and CDR2 FVKESK come from the germline V gene. The CDR3 loop spans 17 amino acids. V gave up 4 bases and J gave up 4 bases; unmatched junction bases: 8. CDR3 DNA sequence: TGTGCCAGCAGCCCCGGACAGGGGAAAGCGGGGGCCAACGTCCTGACTTTC. This gives the protein CASSPGQGKAGANVLTF.

The chain recombines TRBV10-3 with TRBJ2-7; possibly TRBD1 for D (6 bases). The V end was cut by 3 bases, the J end by 6 bases, with 15 bases between. This CDR3 has 14 amino acids. CDR1 is ENHRY, CDR2 SYGVKD, per germline. CDR3 DNA: TGTGCCATCAGTGAAGACCCTCAGGGGCTCGAGCAGTACTTC. Translated, it gives CAISEDPQGLEQYF.

The chain joins TRBV15 to TRBJ1-2; perhaps TRBD1 as D (6 bases). CDR1 LNHNV and CDR2 YYDKDF come from the germline V gene (reference sequence). This CDR3 is built from 14 residues. Trimming took off 0 bases at V and 4 bases at J, with 9 bases between the two ends. The CDR3 protein is CATSREEGGYGYTF. The CDR3 DNA reads TGTGCCACCAGCAGAGAGGAAGGGGGCTATGGCTACACCTTC.

V gene TRBV12-5 combines with J gene TRBJ2-7, with 8 bases matching TRBD1. Germline values: CDR1 LGHNT, CDR2 FRNRAP. V gave up 8 bases and J gave up 3 bases; unmatched junction bases: 6. This CDR3 is 13 amino acids long. The CDR3 sequence: CASLRDRHYEQYF. CDR3 coding DNA: TGTGCTAGTCTACGGGACAGGCACTACGAGCAGTACTTC. Supplemented by reference TRBV12-5 and TRBJ2-7, the full variable domain reads DARVTQTPRHKVTEMGQEVTMRCQPILGHNTVFWYRQTMMQGLELLAYFRNRAPLDDSGMPKDRFSAEMPDATLATLKIQPSEPRDSAVYFCASLRDRHYEQYFGPGTRLTVT.

V usage is TRBV6-1 and J usage is TRBJ2-7; TRBD1 matches 7 bases. Trimming cost V 5 bases and J 0 bases; bases outside gene matches: 4. In germline, CDR1 is MNHNS, CDR2 SASEGT. The CDR3 covers 14 residues. CDR3 coding DNA: TGTGCCAGCAGTTTAGACAGGGTCTCCTACGAGCAGTACTTC. It encodes CASSLDRVSYEQYF.

The chain combines TRBV5-4 with TRBJ1-2; D gene unclear. Deletions cut 2 bases from V and 4 bases from J, with 6 bases between. This CDR3 has 12 residues. The germline V gene encodes CDR1 SGHNT and CDR2 YYREEE (reference sequence). As DNA, the CDR3 is TGTGCCAGCAGCTTAGAGCGCTATGGCTACACCTTC. Its translation: CASSLERYGYTF.

The CDR3 bases are TGCGCCAGCAGCGTGGACAGTAGCTCTGGAAACACCATATATTTT. Encoded protein: CASSVDSSSGNTIYF. The chain uses TRBV5-1 and TRBJ1-3; a possible D gene is TRBD1 (6 bases). This CDR3 region has 15 residues. Germline V CDR1 and CDR2: SGHRS, YFSETQ. V was trimmed by 4 bases and J by 0 bases, leaving 11 bases between them.

This chain uses TRBV7-3 with TRBJ2-1, with TRBD2 identical over 11 bases. V lost 6 bases and J lost 9; bases outside the gene matches: 7. This CDR3 is built from 14 residues. Germline CDR1 is SGHTA and CDR2 is FQGTGA. Here the CDR3 DNA reads TGTGCCAGCAGTTCTAGCGGGGGGCAGGGTGAGCAGTTCTTC. This translates into CASSSSGGQGEQFF. Filled out from reference TRBV7-3 and TRBJ2-1, the complete variable domain reads GAGVSQTPSNKVTEKGKYVELRCDPISGHTALYWYRQSLGQGPEFLIYFQGTGAADDSGLPNDRFFAVRPEGSVSTLKIQRTERGDSAVYLCASSSSGGQGEQFFGPGTRLTVL.

CDR3 amino acids: CATSRTGDDSPLHF. As DNA, the CDR3 is TGTGCCACCAGCAGGACAGGGGATGATTCACCCCTCCACTTT. The gene calls are TRBV15 and TRBJ1-6; TRBD1 matches 8 bases. There are 14 residues in the CDR3. J gave up 8 bases and V 3 bases, and 3 bases lay outside the gene matches. Germline V gene lookup returns CDR1 LNHNV and CDR2 YYDKDF (reference sequence).

V usage is TRBV28 and J usage is TRBJ1-1; 7 nucleotides match TRBD1. The CDR3 is 14 amino acids. The junction had 6 bases not matched to a gene; V was cut back by 6 bases and J by 2 bases. CDR1 is MDHEN and CDR2 is SYDVKM in the germline V gene. CDR3 residues: CASSSQGTNTEAFF. The CDR3 region has the DNA TGTGCCAGCAGCTCACAGGGGACAAACACTGAAGCTTTCTTT.

This clone was seen once. V gene TRBV19 combines with J gene TRBJ1-2; TRBD1 aligns across 8 bases. V was pared by 5 bases and J by 3 bases, with 5 bases of the junction left unmatched. The CDR3 contains 14 residues. Germline-derived CDR1 and CDR2 are LNHDA and SQIVND (reference sequence). The CDR3 protein is CASSPDRVDYGYTF. The DNA for the CDR3 is TGTGCCAGTAGTCCGGACAGGGTCGACTATGGCTACACCTTC. Based on the CDR3 plus reference TRBV19 and TRBJ1-2, the full variable domain is DGGITQSPKYLFRKEGQNVTLSCEQNLNHDAMYWYRQDPGQGLRLIYYSQIVNDFQKGDIAEGYSVSREKKESFPLTVTSAQKNPTAFYLCASSPDRVDYGYTFGSGTRLTVV.

The V and J genes are TRBV9 and TRBJ2-3, with TRBD2 identical over 11 bases. CDR1 is SGDLS, CDR2 YYNGEE, per germline. The CDR3 contains 14 residues. V gave up 2 bases and J gave up 5 bases; unmatched junction bases: 1. The CDR3 here is CASSVGLAGDTQYF. CDR3 in DNA: TGTGCCAGCAGCGTTGGACTAGCGGGAGATACGCAGTATTTT.